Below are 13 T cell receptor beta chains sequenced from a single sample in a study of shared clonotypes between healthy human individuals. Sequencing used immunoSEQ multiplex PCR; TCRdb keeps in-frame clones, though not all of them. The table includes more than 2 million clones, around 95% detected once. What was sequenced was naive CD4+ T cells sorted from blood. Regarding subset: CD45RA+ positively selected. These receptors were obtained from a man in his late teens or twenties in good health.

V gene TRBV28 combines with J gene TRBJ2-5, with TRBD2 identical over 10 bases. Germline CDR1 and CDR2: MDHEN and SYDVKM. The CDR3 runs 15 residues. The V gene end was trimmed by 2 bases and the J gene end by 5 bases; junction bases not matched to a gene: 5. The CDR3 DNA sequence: TGTGCCAGCAGTTTAACAGCGGGGGGGCGGGAGACCCAGTACTTC. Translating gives CASSLTAGGRETQYF.

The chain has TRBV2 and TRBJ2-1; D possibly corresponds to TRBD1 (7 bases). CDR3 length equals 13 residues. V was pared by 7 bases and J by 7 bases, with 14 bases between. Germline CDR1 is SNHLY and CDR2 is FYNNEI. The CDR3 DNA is TGTGCCAGCAATACAGGGGCGGGGAATGAGCAGTTCTTC. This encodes CASNTGAGNEQFF.

This CDR3 is CASSQGTTSNTGELFF. DNA of the CDR3: TGTGCCAGCAGCCAAGGGACGACCTCGAACACCGGGGAGCTGTTTTTT. The chain has TRBV5-4 and TRBJ2-2; D tentatively reads TRBD1 or TRBD2 (5 bases each). The CDR3 length is 16 residues. V lost 4 bases and J 0 bases, leaving 13 bases between the germline ends. CDR1 SGHNT and CDR2 YYREEE come from the germline V gene (reference sequence).

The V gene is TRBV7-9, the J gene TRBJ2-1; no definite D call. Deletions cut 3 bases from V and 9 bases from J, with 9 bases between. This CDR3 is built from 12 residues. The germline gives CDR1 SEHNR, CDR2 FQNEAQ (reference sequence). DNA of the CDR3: TGTGCCAGCAGCTTGTCAAACAGTGAGCAGTTCTTC. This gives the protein CASSLSNSEQFF. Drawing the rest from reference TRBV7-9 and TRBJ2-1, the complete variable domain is DTGVSQNPRHKITKRGQNVTFRCDPISEHNRLYWYRQTLGQGPEFLTYFQNEAQLEKSRLLSDRFSAERPKGSFSTLEIQRTEQGDSAMYLCASSLSNSEQFFGPGTRLTVL.

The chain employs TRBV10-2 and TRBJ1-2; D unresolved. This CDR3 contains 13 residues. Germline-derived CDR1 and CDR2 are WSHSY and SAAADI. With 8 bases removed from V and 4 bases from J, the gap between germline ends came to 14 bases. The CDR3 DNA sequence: TGCGCCAGCCGGTCCACAGACCTCTATGGCTACACCTTC. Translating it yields CASRSTDLYGYTF.

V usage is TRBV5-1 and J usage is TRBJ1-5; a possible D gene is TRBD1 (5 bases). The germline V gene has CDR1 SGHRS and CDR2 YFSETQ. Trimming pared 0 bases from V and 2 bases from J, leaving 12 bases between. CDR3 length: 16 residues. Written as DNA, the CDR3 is TGCGCCAGCAGCTTGGAAGGGGTTGGAGGCAATCAGCCCCAGCATTTT. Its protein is CASSLEGVGGNQPQHF.

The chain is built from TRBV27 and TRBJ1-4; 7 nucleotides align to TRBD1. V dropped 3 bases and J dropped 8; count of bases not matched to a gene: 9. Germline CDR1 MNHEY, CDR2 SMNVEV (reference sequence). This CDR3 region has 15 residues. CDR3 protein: CASSFRQGRGEKLFF. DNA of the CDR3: TGTGCCAGCAGTTTTCGACAGGGCCGAGGGGAAAAACTGTTTTTT. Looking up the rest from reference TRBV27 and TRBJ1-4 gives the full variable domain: EAQVTQNPRYLITVTGKKLTVTCSQNMNHEYMSWYRQDPGLGLRQIYYSMNVEVTDKGDVPEGYKVSRKEKRNFPLILESPSPNQTSLYFCASSFRQGRGEKLFFGSGTQLSVL.

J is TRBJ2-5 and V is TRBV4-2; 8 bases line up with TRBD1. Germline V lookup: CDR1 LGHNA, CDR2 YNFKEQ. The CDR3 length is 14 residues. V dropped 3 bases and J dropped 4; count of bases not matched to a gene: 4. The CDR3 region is CASSQLTGVETQYF. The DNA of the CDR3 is TGTGCCAGCAGCCAGCTGACAGGGGTAGAGACCCAGTACTTC.

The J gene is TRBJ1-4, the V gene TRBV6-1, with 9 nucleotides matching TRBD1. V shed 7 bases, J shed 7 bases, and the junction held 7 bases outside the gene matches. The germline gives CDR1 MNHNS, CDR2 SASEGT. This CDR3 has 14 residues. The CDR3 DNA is TGTGCCAGCAATCGACAGGGGGAGGGTGAAAAACTGTTTTTT. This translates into CASNRQGEGEKLFF.

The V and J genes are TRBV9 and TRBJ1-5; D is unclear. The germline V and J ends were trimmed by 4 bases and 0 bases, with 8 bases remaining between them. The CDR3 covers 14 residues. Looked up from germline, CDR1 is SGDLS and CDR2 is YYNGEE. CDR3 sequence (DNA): TGTGCCAGCAGCCCAAGGGATAGCAATCAGCCCCAGCATTTT. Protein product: CASSPRDSNQPQHF.

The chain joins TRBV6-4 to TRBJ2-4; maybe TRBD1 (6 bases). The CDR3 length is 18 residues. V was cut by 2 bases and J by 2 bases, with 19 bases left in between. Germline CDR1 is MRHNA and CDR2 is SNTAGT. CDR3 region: CASSDPRGVGQPKNIQYF. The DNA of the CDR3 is TGTGCCAGCAGTGACCCTCGAGGGGTAGGACAGCCCAAAAACATTCAGTACTTC.

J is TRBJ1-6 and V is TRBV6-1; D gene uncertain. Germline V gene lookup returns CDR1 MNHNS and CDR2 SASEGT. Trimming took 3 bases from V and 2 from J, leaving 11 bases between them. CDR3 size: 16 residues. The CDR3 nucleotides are TGTGCCAGCAGTGACGCCGAAAACCCCTATAATTCACCCCTCCACTTT. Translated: CASSDAENPYNSPLHF.

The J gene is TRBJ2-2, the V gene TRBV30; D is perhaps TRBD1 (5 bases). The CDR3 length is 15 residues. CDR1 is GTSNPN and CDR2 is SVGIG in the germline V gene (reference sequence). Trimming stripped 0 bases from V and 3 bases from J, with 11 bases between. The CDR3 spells CAWSVHVGDTGELFF. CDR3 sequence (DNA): TGTGCCTGGAGTGTACATGTAGGGGACACCGGGGAGCTGTTTTTT.